The present T cell receptor (beta chain) was sequenced within a study of blood T cell repertoires in COVID-19. Across the study: COVID-19 samples from acute and convalescent phases originated in the United States, Italy and Spain. From T cells, B-cell-depleted T cells, or PBMCs came the material, which was cDNA or gDNA.

In the study's own analysis: Scientists estimated how many nucleated cells there were by amplifying reference gene primers. Only in-frame clones appear in the TCRdb table, and some are missing; sequencing was by immunoSEQ multiplex PCR. V and J calls and clone size are copied from that table; D and trimming were computed from the DNA. The sample consists of 140,000 to 150,000 clones, 80% of them appearing once. This clone was detected a few times. CDR1 is ENHRY and CDR2 is SYGVKD in the germline V gene. The V end was cut by 5 bases, the J end by 2 bases, with 8 bases between. CDR3 length equals 13 residues.

The V call is TRBV10-3, the J call TRBJ2-3; D might be TRBD2 (6 bases). The sample taken for sequencing was peripheral blood. The clonotype comes from an older man who had recovered from COVID-19. The CDR3 reads CAISPGLTDTQYF. In DNA, the CDR3 is TGTGCCATCAGTCCGGGACTCACAGATACGCAGTATTTT.